The 31 T cell receptor beta chains below all came from one sample that was sequenced in a study of human T cells and chemical hapten exposure. As to time point: healthy volunteer bleed at 2 weeks. The authors extracted total RNA from unfractionated whole blood. TCRdb fed the RACE reads into MiXCR, producing one record per CDR3 protein. The data show around 45,000 distinct CDR3 sequences, with 4.4% seen just once and roughly 6% held by the top ten. Sequencing used whole blood. The receptors here all came from a human donor in good health. Some clones in this sample may be carry-over from other donors' samples.

The chain carries TRBV29-1 and TRBJ1-2; 9 bases map to TRBD1. Trimming took 8 bases from V and 0 from J; bases not matched to a gene: 13. This CDR3 contains 16 residues. Germline assignment: CDR1 SQVTM and CDR2 ANQGSEA. CDR3 DNA sequence: TGCAGCACCCCCCGGACAGGGGATCCAGCTAACTATGGCTACACCTTC. This encodes CSTPRTGDPANYGYTF.

This clonotype was seen just once. A much larger clone lies a single base off, so this may be a read error. The chain uses TRBV5-1 and TRBJ2-7; 10 nucleotides line up with TRBD2. The J segment lost 2 bases and the V segment lost 9 bases, leaving 14 bases of the junction unmatched. This CDR3 comprises 16 residues. Germline lookup yields CDR1 SGHRS and CDR2 YFSETQ. The CDR3 loop is CANTPDASGSTYEQYF. In DNA, the CDR3 is TGCGCCAACACTCCCGATGCTAGCGGGAGCACCTACGAGCAGTACTTC. Looking up the rest from reference TRBV5-1 and TRBJ2-7 gives the full variable domain: KAGVTQTPRYLIKTRGQQVTLSCSPISGHRSVSWYQQTPGQGLQFLFEYFSETQRNKGNFPGRFSGRQFSNSRSEMNVSTLELGDSALYLCANTPDASGSTYEQYFGPGTRLTVT.

This clonotype was seen more than once but under ten times. The chain links TRBV12-3 or TRBV12-4 to TRBJ1-5, with no clear D. Trimming shortened V by 6 bases and J by 9 bases, and 12 bases separated the two germline ends. This CDR3 is built from 12 residues. The CDR3 loop reads CASSPDMRPQHF. As DNA, the CDR3 is TGTGCCAGCAGCCCGGATATGCGGCCCCAGCATTTT.

This clonotype has only a few counts. The CDR3 sequence is CASSVGSGLSGDTQYF. The CDR3 DNA sequence: TGTGCCAGCAGCGTAGGATCCGGGTTGAGCGGCGATACGCAGTATTTT. The rearrangement uses TRBV9 and TRBJ2-3; D perhaps matches TRBD2 (5 bases). Trimming cost V 0 bases and J 6 bases, with 17 bases left between them. CDR1 is SGDLS and CDR2 is YYNGEE in the germline V gene. The CDR3 is 16 amino acids.

This clonotype was recorded many times. The chain carries TRBV5-1 and TRBJ2-7, with D unresolved. The germline gives CDR1 SGHRS, CDR2 YFSETQ. V lost 0 bases, J lost 6 bases, and 10 bases lay in between. The CDR3 contains 13 residues. The CDR3 loop reads CASSLDPIGEQYF. CDR3 bases: TGCGCCAGCAGCTTGGACCCCATTGGCGAGCAGTACTTC.

The V call is TRBV29-1, the J call TRBJ2-3; 14 nucleotides line up with TRBD2. Germline CDR1 reads SQVTM; CDR2 reads ANQGSEA. V shed 4 bases, J shed 3 bases, and the junction held 9 bases outside the gene matches. The CDR3 consists of 17 residues. The DNA of the CDR3 is TGCAGCGTTGTGAGACTAGCGGGAGGGCTTGGGACAGATACGCAGTATTTT. It yields the protein CSVVRLAGGLGTDTQYF.

V is TRBV20-1 and J is TRBJ2-3; D not resolved. Looked up from germline, CDR1 is DFQATT and CDR2 is SNEGSKA (reference sequence). The V end lost 1 base, the J end lost 2 bases, and 10 bases lay between the germline ends. CDR3 length: 14 residues. CDR3 nucleotide sequence: TGCAGTGCTAGAGGTACTGGGGACACAGATACGCAGTATTTT. It translates to CSARGTGDTDTQYF.

This clonotype has a count of ten or more. CDR3 bases: TGTGCCAGCAGCTACGGACAGGGGAGTAATGATGAGCAGTTCTTC. Encoded protein: CASSYGQGSNDEQFF. The chain joins TRBV7-3 to TRBJ2-1, with 9 nucleotides matching TRBD1. Germline V CDR1 and CDR2: SGHTA, FQGTGA. V gave up 4 bases and J gave up 8 bases; unmatched junction bases: 9. The CDR3 spans 15 residues.

A note on this clonotype: No conserved phenylalanine or tryptophan ends this CDR3, so it is likely a read error. Here the CDR3 reads CAWNRGRNTEAFL. The CDR3 DNA follows: TGTGCCTGGAACAGGGGGAGAAACACTGAAGCTTTCCTT. The chain combines TRBV30 with TRBJ1-1; 8 bases fit TRBD1. Germline values: CDR1 GTSNPN, CDR2 SVGIG (reference sequence). The V segment lost 4 bases and the J segment 2 bases; nucleotides outside the gene matches: 3. The CDR3 runs to 13 residues.

This clonotype was picked up many times. The chain is built from TRBV28 and TRBJ2-7; tentative D call: TRBD1 (5 bases). The CDR3 runs to 15 residues. Germline CDR1 MDHEN, CDR2 SYDVKM. The germline V and J ends were trimmed by 4 bases and 0 bases, with 13 bases remaining between them. This CDR3 is CASSSGHWSSYEQYF. The CDR3 DNA is TGTGCCAGCAGTTCCGGACACTGGAGCTCCTACGAGCAGTACTTC. Full variable domain (outside the CDR3, taken from reference TRBV28 and TRBJ2-7): DVKVTQSSRYLVKRTGEKVFLECVQDMDHENMFWYRQDPGLGLRLIYFSYDVKMKEKGDIPEGYSVSREKKERFSLILESASTNQTSMYLCASSSGHWSSYEQYFGPGTRLTVT.

This clonotype was found many times. This chain uses TRBV9 with TRBJ2-7, with 11 bases identical to TRBD2. V shed 4 bases and J 5 bases; nucleotides not matched to a gene: 29. The CDR3 spans 22 residues. CDR1 is SGDLS, CDR2 YYNGEE, per germline. The CDR3 here is CASSPRRSLTSGTGSSGNEQYF. CDR3 bases: TGTGCCAGCAGCCCCAGGAGATCCCTGACTAGCGGGACGGGATCTTCGGGCAACGAGCAGTACTTC. Using reference TRBV9 and TRBJ2-7 for the parts outside the CDR3, the full variable domain is DSGVTQTPKHLITATGQRVTLRCSPRSGDLSVYWYQQSLDQGLQFLIQYYNGEERAKGNILERFSAQQFPDLHSELNLSSLELGDSALYFCASSPRRSLTSGTGSSGNEQYFGPGTRLTVT.

The sample holds many counts of this clonotype. The chain joins TRBV5-6 to TRBJ2-1; no definite D call. The CDR3 sequence is 13 residues long. V was cut by 3 bases and J by 8 bases, with 12 bases left in between. CDR1 is SGHDT and CDR2 is YYEEEE in the germline V gene. Written as DNA, the CDR3 is TGTGCCAGCAGCTCTGACATGATCGATGAGCAGTTCTTC. It specifies CASSSDMIDEQFF.

This clonotype has a count of ten or more. The J gene is TRBJ1-2, the V gene TRBV6-5; D may be TRBD1 (5 bases). Germline V gene lookup returns CDR1 MNHEY and CDR2 SVGAGI. V lost 4 bases to trimming and J lost 4 bases, with 10 bases between them. The CDR3 is 13 amino acids. DNA of the CDR3: TGTGCCAGCAGTTTGAAGAGGGGCTATGGCTACACCTTC. Translating gives CASSLKRGYGYTF.

This clonotype was observed many times. This rearrangement joins TRBV9 to TRBJ2-5; 10 bases map to TRBD2. The CDR3 length is 16 residues. Trimming at V came to 2 bases and at J to 1 base, leaving 5 bases not matched to a gene. Germline V gives CDR1 SGDLS, CDR2 YYNGEE. CDR3 protein: CASSVGASGSQETQYF. The CDR3 bases are TGTGCCAGCAGCGTTGGGGCTAGCGGGAGCCAAGAGACCCAGTACTTC.

Worth noting for this clonotype: Given a much more abundant clone one base away, this may be a read error. CDR3 coding DNA: TGTGCCAGCAGTTTAGGAGGGACAGGGAGCAATGAGCAGTTCTTC. Its translation: CASSLGGTGSNEQFF. The rearrangement joins TRBV27 to TRBJ2-1; 9 bases fit TRBD1. Germline trimming cut 2 bases from V and 6 bases from J; bases unmatched to any gene: 5. CDR1 is MNHEY, CDR2 SMNVEV, per germline (reference sequence). The CDR3 is 15 amino acids.

This chain connects TRBV4-1 to TRBJ2-3; a weak D match, TRBD2 (6 bases). The germline gives CDR1 MGHRA, CDR2 YSYEKL. Between the trimmed V and J ends, which lost 1 base and 6 bases, there was a span of 11 bases. The CDR3 runs 14 residues. CDR3 nucleotide sequence: TGCGCCAGCAGCCAAGTAGGCGGGGTGGATACGCAGTATTTT. Translating gives CASSQVGGVDTQYF.

This clonotype was observed a handful of times. The chain links TRBV9 to TRBJ1-1; D might be TRBD1 (5 bases). V shed 3 bases and J shed 1 base, with 13 bases lying between them. The CDR3 sequence is 15 residues long. Germline CDR1 SGDLS, CDR2 YYNGEE. The CDR3 bases are TGTGCCAGCAGCGCACCCGGACACTCGAACACTGAAGCTTTCTTT. Protein product: CASSAPGHSNTEAFF.

This clonotype was observed at least ten times. The rearrangement uses TRBV9 and TRBJ1-2; D is undetermined. This CDR3 has 12 amino acids. The V end was cut by 7 bases, the J end by 4 bases, with 11 bases between. In germline, CDR1 is SGDLS, CDR2 YYNGEE. CDR3 amino acids: CASVTGSYGYTF. The CDR3, as DNA: TGTGCCAGCGTAACGGGGAGCTATGGCTACACCTTC.

V and J are TRBV4-2 and TRBJ1-2, with 8 nucleotides matching TRBD1. Germline CDR1 reads LGHNA; CDR2 reads YNFKEQ. The J segment lost 6 bases and the V segment lost 0 bases, leaving 9 bases of the junction unmatched. This CDR3 is built from 16 residues. DNA for the CDR3: TGTGCCAGCAGCCAAGACTTGGACAGGGCTGTAGATGGCTACACCTTC. Amino acid sequence: CASSQDLDRAVDGYTF.

For this clonotype: Just one base apart from a much larger clone, this may be a read error. This chain links TRBV5-1 with TRBJ2-1; TRBD1 matches 7 bases. The CDR3 totals 13 residues. CDR1 is SGHRS and CDR2 is YFSETQ in the germline V gene. V was pared by 3 bases and J by 7 bases, with 4 bases of the junction left unmatched. The chain's CDR3 is CASSWARGNEQFF. The CDR3 bases are TGCGCCAGCAGCTGGGCCAGGGGGAATGAGCAGTTCTTC.

This sequence joins TRBV4-1 and TRBJ2-7; 7 bases agree with TRBD1. The length of the CDR3 is 15 residues. Germline loops: CDR1 MGHRA, CDR2 YSYEKL. The V gene end was trimmed by 1 base and the J gene end by 6 bases; junction bases not matched to a gene: 9. The CDR3 spells CASSQGTMGDSEQYF. DNA of the CDR3: TGCGCCAGCAGCCAAGGTACCATGGGGGACAGCGAGCAGTACTTC.

J is TRBJ2-7 and V is TRBV10-3; D call uncertain. Germline CDR1 reads ENHRY; CDR2 reads SYGVKD. This CDR3 region has 12 residues. Trimming shortened V by 2 bases and J by 6 bases, and 8 bases separated the two germline ends. CDR3 nucleotide sequence: TGTGCCATCAGTGAGGGACCGTCCGAGCAGTACTTC. Translation: CAISEGPSEQYF.

This clonotype has ten or more counts. J is TRBJ2-3 and V is TRBV6-5; D might be TRBD1 or TRBD2, each matching 5 bases. Germline V CDR1 and CDR2: MNHEY, SVGAGI. V lost 0 bases, J lost 2 bases, and 12 bases lay in between. This CDR3 is 16 amino acids long. The CDR3 protein is CASSYSGSGLTDTQYF. CDR3 nucleotide sequence: TGTGCCAGCAGTTACTCAGGGTCGGGGCTCACAGATACGCAGTATTTT.

This clonotype was counted ten times or more. The V gene is TRBV7-9, the J gene TRBJ1-2, with D uncertain. Germline-derived CDR1 and CDR2 are SEHNR and FQNEAQ (reference sequence). The CDR3 sequence is 13 residues long. The V gene lost 5 bases and the J gene lost 6 bases, with 13 bases spanning the gap. The CDR3 sequence: CASSPTEGDGYTF. The CDR3 DNA is TGTGCCAGCAGCCCCACTGAGGGAGATGGCTACACCTTC. Full variable domain (outside the CDR3, taken from reference TRBV7-9 and TRBJ1-2): DTGVSQNPRHKITKRGQNVTFRCDPISEHNRLYWYRQTLGQGPEFLTYFQNEAQLEKSRLLSDRFSAERPKGSFSTLEIQRTEQGDSAMYLCASSPTEGDGYTFGSGTRLTVV.

Ten or more counts support this clonotype. The rearrangement links TRBV15 to TRBJ2-7, with 8 bases aligning to TRBD1. V shed 1 base, J shed 5 bases, and the junction held 4 bases outside the gene matches. Germline values: CDR1 LNHNV, CDR2 YYDKDF (reference sequence). The CDR3 extends over 14 amino acids. For the CDR3, the DNA is TGTGCCACCAGCAGAGGACAGGGGTCCGACGAGCAGTACTTC. Translated, it gives CATSRGQGSDEQYF.

This clonotype was detected many times. The chain joins TRBV10-2 to TRBJ2-1; 7 nucleotides agree with TRBD1. V gave up 5 bases and J gave up 9 bases; unmatched junction bases: 7. Germline lookup yields CDR1 WSHSY and CDR2 SAAADI. CDR3 length: 13 residues. CDR3 nucleotides: TGCGCCAGCAGTCCACGACAGGGCGGTGAGCAGTTCTTC. Amino acids: CASSPRQGGEQFF.

This clonotype showed up many times. The chain has TRBV29-1 and TRBJ1-1; no clear D. This CDR3 comprises 15 residues. Germline CDR1 is SQVTM and CDR2 is ANQGSEA. V gave up 3 bases and J gave up 1 base, with 15 bases separating them. The CDR3 spells CSVDFGAVGNTEAFF. As DNA, the CDR3 is TGCAGCGTTGATTTCGGCGCGGTTGGGAACACTGAAGCTTTCTTT.

This clonotype came up a few times. The CDR3 nucleotides are TGCGCCAGCAGCCTCCGGGACAGACTTTCACCCCTCCACTTT. It is translated as CASSLRDRLSPLHF. This sequence joins TRBV5-1 and TRBJ1-6; the match to TRBD1 covers 7 bases. Losses at the gene ends were 4 bases for V and 9 bases for J; bases not matched to a gene: 7. Germline V gives CDR1 SGHRS, CDR2 YFSETQ. This CDR3 region has 14 residues.

This clonotype was counted a few times. Here the CDR3 DNA reads TGCGCCAGCAGCCAAGAAGGGGTTTCCGAGCAGTACTTC. It is translated as CASSQEGVSEQYF. V gene TRBV4-1 combines with J gene TRBJ2-7; a weak D match, TRBD1 (5 bases). The V gene lost 0 bases and the J gene lost 6 bases, with 9 bases spanning the gap. CDR3 length equals 13 residues. CDR1 MGHRA and CDR2 YSYEKL come from the germline V gene.

With respect to this clonotype: A much larger clone differs from this one at a single base, so this may be a read error. The chain couples TRBV28 to TRBJ2-7; TRBD2 agrees at 12 bases. The CDR3 spans 18 residues. The J segment lost 5 bases and the V segment lost 5 bases, leaving 16 bases of the junction unmatched. CDR1 MDHEN and CDR2 SYDVKM come from the germline V gene. The CDR3 is CASSLFLRLAGVAHEQYF. CDR3 nucleotides: TGTGCCAGCAGTCTGTTTTTACGACTAGCGGGAGTAGCCCACGAGCAGTACTTC.

The chain links TRBV10-3 to TRBJ2-1, with a possible D match to TRBD2 (5 bases). V was clipped by 3 bases and J by 5 bases, with 11 bases between them. This CDR3 region has 14 residues. Germline V lookup: CDR1 ENHRY, CDR2 SYGVKD. Here the CDR3 DNA reads TGTGCCATCAGTGACTTGGACGGGGACAATGAGCAGTTCTTC. It encodes CAISDLDGDNEQFF.